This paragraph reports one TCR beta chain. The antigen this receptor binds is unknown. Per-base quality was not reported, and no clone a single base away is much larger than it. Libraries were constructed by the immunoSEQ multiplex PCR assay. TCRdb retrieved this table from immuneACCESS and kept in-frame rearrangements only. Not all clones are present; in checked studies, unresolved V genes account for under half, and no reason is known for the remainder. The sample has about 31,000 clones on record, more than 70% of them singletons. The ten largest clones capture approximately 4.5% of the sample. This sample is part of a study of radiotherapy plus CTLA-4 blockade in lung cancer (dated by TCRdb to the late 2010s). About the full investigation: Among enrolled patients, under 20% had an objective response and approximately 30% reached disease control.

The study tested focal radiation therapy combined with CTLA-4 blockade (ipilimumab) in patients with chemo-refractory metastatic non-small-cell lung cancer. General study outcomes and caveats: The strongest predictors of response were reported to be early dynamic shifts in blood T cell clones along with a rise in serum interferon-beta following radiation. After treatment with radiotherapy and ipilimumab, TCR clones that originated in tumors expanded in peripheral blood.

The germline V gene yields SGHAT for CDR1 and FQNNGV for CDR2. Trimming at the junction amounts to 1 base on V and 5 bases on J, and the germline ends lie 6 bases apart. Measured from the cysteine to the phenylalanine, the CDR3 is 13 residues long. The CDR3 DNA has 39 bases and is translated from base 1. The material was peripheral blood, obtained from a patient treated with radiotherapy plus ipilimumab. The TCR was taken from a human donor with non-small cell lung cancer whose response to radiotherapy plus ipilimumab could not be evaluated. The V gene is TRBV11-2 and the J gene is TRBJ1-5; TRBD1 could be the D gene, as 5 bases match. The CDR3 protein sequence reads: CASSLVQDQPQHF. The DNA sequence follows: TGTGCCAGCAGCTTAGTACAGGATCAGCCCCAGCATTTT.